This is a list of T cell receptor beta chains from one sample in a study of Ad26.COV2.S vaccination and SARS-CoV-2 variants. Profiled with immunoSEQ multiplex PCR; TCRdb holds only in-frame clones, not every one. Of about 680,000 clones listed, around 90% are singletons. The sample consisted of peripheral blood, taken in a trial of Ad26.COV2.S vaccine versus placebo. The receptors originated from a person aged 18-60 years who received the Ad26.COV2.S COVID-19 vaccine or a placebo. The CDR3 runs from the conserved cysteine through the conserved F or W. The D gene is left open where the match is weak. Clone size is shown for a subset of rows, as once, few, many or a class of expanded clone.

CDR3 DNA: TGTGCCAGCAGCTTAGAGGGGGCCGGGGAGCTGTTTTTT
CDR3 protein: CASSLEGAGELFF
clone size: .
D gene: .
V gene: TRBV7-8
J gene: TRBJ2-2

CDR3 DNA: TGTGCCAGCAGCCCAGCGGGGGCGGGAGGGCCTTATACGCAGTATTTT
CDR3 protein: CASSPAGAGGPYTQYF
clone size: .
D gene: TRBD2
V gene: TRBV4-2
J gene: TRBJ2-3

CDR3 DNA: TGTGCCAGCAGCGCCGCCCTAGCGTCTTTGGGCGAGCAGTACTTC
CDR3 protein: CASSAALASLGEQYF
clone size: .
D gene: .
V gene: TRBV7-9
J gene: TRBJ2-7

CDR3 DNA: TGTGCCACCAGCAGAGATATGACTGAAAAACTGTTTTTT
CDR3 protein: CATSRDMTEKLFF
clone size: .
D gene: .
V gene: TRBV15
J gene: TRBJ1-4

CDR3 DNA: TGTGCCAGCAGCTTGGTGGGGCCCGGGGAGACCCAGTACTTC
CDR3 protein: CASSLVGPGETQYF
clone size: once
D gene: .
V gene: TRBV7-2
J gene: TRBJ2-5

CDR3 DNA: TGTGCCAGCAGCGCCGAGGGGGCGGCTTTCTTT
CDR3 protein: CASSAEGAAFF
clone size: .
D gene: TRBD1
V gene: TRBV11-1
J gene: TRBJ1-1

CDR3 DNA: TGTGCCCTGGCATTCTACGGCTACACCTTC
CDR3 protein: CALAFYGYTF
clone size: .
D gene: .
V gene: TRBV30
J gene: TRBJ1-2

CDR3 DNA: TGTGCCAGCAGCTTAGCGCAAGGAGGGAGAACCTACGAGCAGTACTTC
CDR3 protein: CASSLAQGGRTYEQYF
clone size: once
D gene: .
V gene: TRBV7-9
J gene: TRBJ2-7

CDR3 DNA: TGTGCCAGTAGTACGGACAGGGACGCGCCAGACGTGCGGGAGCAGTTCTTC
CDR3 protein: CASSTDRDAPDVREQFF
clone size: medium-sized
D gene: TRBD1
V gene: TRBV19
J gene: TRBJ2-1

CDR3 DNA: TGTGCCAGCAGCTTTCCAGGGTCGGATGGCTACACCTTC
CDR3 protein: CASSFPGSDGYTF
clone size: .
D gene: .
V gene: TRBV7-9
J gene: TRBJ1-2

CDR3 DNA: TGTGCCAGCAGTTACTACTACTCGGGGGAGCTGTTTTTT
CDR3 protein: CASSYYYSGELFF
clone size: .
D gene: .
V gene: TRBV6-2/TRBV6-3
J gene: TRBJ2-2

CDR3 DNA: TGTGCCACCAGCCGATTCGCCGGGACAGGGGAGGCTCCCTACGAGCAGTACTTC
CDR3 protein: CATSRFAGTGEAPYEQYF
clone size: .
D gene: TRBD1
V gene: TRBV24-1
J gene: TRBJ2-7

CDR3 DNA: TGTGCCAGCTCTCAAGAGACAGGGGGCGCTGGGGCCAACGTCCTGACTTTC
CDR3 protein: CASSQETGGAGANVLTF
clone size: .
D gene: TRBD1
V gene: TRBV18
J gene: TRBJ2-6

CDR3 DNA: TGTGCCAGCGGGAGGTCTGGGGCCAACGTCCTGACTTTC
CDR3 protein: CASGRSGANVLTF
clone size: .
D gene: .
V gene: TRBV6-5
J gene: TRBJ2-6

CDR3 DNA: TGTGCCACCCGAACGGGACAGGATAACAATGAGCAGTTCTTC
CDR3 protein: CATRTGQDNNEQFF
clone size: .
D gene: TRBD1
V gene: TRBV19
J gene: TRBJ2-1

CDR3 DNA: TGTGCCAGCAGCGTAGTCCCGGATACCGGGGAGCTGTTTTTT
CDR3 protein: CASSVVPDTGELFF
clone size: few
D gene: .
V gene: TRBV9
J gene: TRBJ2-2

CDR3 DNA: TGTGCCAGTAGTATAGAAGGGGGCTATGGCTACACCTTC
CDR3 protein: CASSIEGGYGYTF
clone size: .
D gene: .
V gene: TRBV19
J gene: TRBJ1-2

CDR3 DNA: TGTGCCAGCTCACCTGTGGACACTGAAGCTTTCTTT
CDR3 protein: CASSPVDTEAFF
clone size: .
D gene: .
V gene: TRBV18
J gene: TRBJ1-1

CDR3 DNA: TGCAGTGCTGTCGGGCCGCAAGGCTACACCTTC
CDR3 protein: CSAVGPQGYTF
clone size: .
D gene: .
V gene: TRBV20-1
J gene: TRBJ1-2

CDR3 DNA: TGTGCCAGCAGTCTAACTTGGACTGAAGCTTTCTTT
CDR3 protein: CASSLTWTEAFF
clone size: few
D gene: .
V gene: TRBV7-9
J gene: TRBJ1-1

CDR3 DNA: TGTGCCAGCAGCTTTGGGACAGGCTATGGCTACACCTTC
CDR3 protein: CASSFGTGYGYTF
clone size: .
D gene: TRBD1
V gene: TRBV7-9
J gene: TRBJ1-2

CDR3 DNA: TGTGCCTGGAGTCCAGGACTAGCGGGGAACAATGAGCAGTTCTTC
CDR3 protein: CAWSPGLAGNNEQFF
clone size: .
D gene: TRBD2
V gene: TRBV30
J gene: TRBJ2-1

CDR3 DNA: TGTGCCAGCAGCCCTACCGGTACAGGGCGCGGAGATACGCAGTATTTT
CDR3 protein: CASSPTGTGRGDTQYF
clone size: few
D gene: .
V gene: TRBV7-6
J gene: TRBJ2-3

CDR3 DNA: TGTGCCAGCAGTTTTCGGGACAGGTACAATGAGCAGTTCTTC
CDR3 protein: CASSFRDRYNEQFF
clone size: .
D gene: TRBD1
V gene: TRBV27
J gene: TRBJ2-1

CDR3 DNA: TGTGCCAGCTCGACCGGGGTCCACACAGATACGCAGTATTTT
CDR3 protein: CASSTGVHTDTQYF
clone size: .
D gene: .
V gene: TRBV27
J gene: TRBJ2-3

CDR3 DNA: TGTGCCAGCAGCGCAACCCTCCCGGCCCCCCAGCATTTT
CDR3 protein: CASSATLPAPQHF
clone size: few
D gene: .
V gene: TRBV7-3
J gene: TRBJ1-5

CDR3 DNA: TGTGCCAGCAGCCCTCAGGCGGAGTTTTACGAGCAGTACTTC
CDR3 protein: CASSPQAEFYEQYF
clone size: .
D gene: .
V gene: TRBV7-2
J gene: TRBJ2-7

CDR3 DNA: TGTGCCAGCAGCTTAGCCGGGACAGGGGATTATGTTGGCTACACCTTC
CDR3 protein: CASSLAGTGDYVGYTF
clone size: few
D gene: TRBD1
V gene: TRBV7-2
J gene: TRBJ1-2

CDR3 DNA: TGTGCTAGTGGTTTGGTCGGTGGAGGCGAGCAGTACTTC
CDR3 protein: CASGLVGGGEQYF
clone size: .
D gene: .
V gene: TRBV12-5
J gene: TRBJ2-7

CDR3 DNA: TGTGCCAGCCCCGGACAGCAGAACACTGAAGCTTTCTTT
CDR3 protein: CASPGQQNTEAFF
clone size: .
D gene: .
V gene: TRBV2
J gene: TRBJ1-1

CDR3 DNA: TGTGCCAGCTCACCACCGGGGACAGCCCAAGAGACCCAGTACTTC
CDR3 protein: CASSPPGTAQETQYF
clone size: once
D gene: TRBD1
V gene: TRBV18
J gene: TRBJ2-5

CDR3 DNA: TGTGCCTGGAGTGGTCCGGGCGGGAGTGGAGATACGCAGTATTTT
CDR3 protein: CAWSGPGGSGDTQYF
clone size: .
D gene: TRBD2
V gene: TRBV30
J gene: TRBJ2-3

CDR3 DNA: TGTGCCAGCTCACCCCTGGGGACGAACACTGAAGCTTTCTTT
CDR3 protein: CASSPLGTNTEAFF
clone size: .
D gene: .
V gene: TRBV18
J gene: TRBJ1-1

CDR3 DNA: TGTGCCAGCAGTTTAAACAGGGGGGATGATAGCAATCAGCCCCAGCATTTT
CDR3 protein: CASSLNRGDDSNQPQHF
clone size: .
D gene: TRBD1
V gene: TRBV27
J gene: TRBJ1-5

CDR3 DNA: TGTGCCAGCAGCTTACCCCAAGCGGGGCCTCGCACAGATACGCAGTATTTT
CDR3 protein: CASSLPQAGPRTDTQYF
clone size: .
D gene: TRBD2
V gene: TRBV7-9
J gene: TRBJ2-3

CDR3 DNA: TGTGCCACCAGCAGAGGATCAGGACAGTTGTCGCCTAACTATGGCTACACCTTC
CDR3 protein: CATSRGSGQLSPNYGYTF
clone size: .
D gene: .
V gene: TRBV15
J gene: TRBJ1-2

CDR3 DNA: TGTGCCAGCAGCGTCGGGACTAGCGGGGCAGGGCTACAAGAGACCCAGTACTTC
CDR3 protein: CASSVGTSGAGLQETQYF
clone size: .
D gene: TRBD2
V gene: TRBV9
J gene: TRBJ2-5

CDR3 DNA: TGTGCCAGTAGTATCCCCGGACCCTCCCGGGGTGGCACTGAAGCTTTCTTT
CDR3 protein: CASSIPGPSRGGTEAFF
clone size: .
D gene: .
V gene: TRBV19
J gene: TRBJ1-1

CDR3 DNA: TGTGCCAGCAGCGCCTCCTACGAGCAGTACTTC
CDR3 protein: CASSASYEQYF
clone size: .
D gene: .
V gene: TRBV5-6
J gene: TRBJ2-7

CDR3 DNA: TGCGCCAGCAGCTTCATAGCGGGAGGGCTAGGTGAGCAGTTCTTC
CDR3 protein: CASSFIAGGLGEQFF
clone size: .
D gene: TRBD2
V gene: TRBV5-1
J gene: TRBJ2-1

CDR3 DNA: TGTGCCAGCAGCTACGCGGGGGAGCAGTTCTTC
CDR3 protein: CASSYAGEQFF
clone size: .
D gene: .
V gene: TRBV7-9
J gene: TRBJ2-1

CDR3 DNA: TGTGCCAGCAGCCAAGGACAGCGGCTCCCCTACGAGCAGTACTTC
CDR3 protein: CASSQGQRLPYEQYF
clone size: .
D gene: .
V gene: TRBV4-2
J gene: TRBJ2-7

CDR3 DNA: TGTGCCAGCAGCATAAACCGGGACAGGCACTATGGCTACACCTTC
CDR3 protein: CASSINRDRHYGYTF
clone size: .
D gene: TRBD1
V gene: TRBV11-2
J gene: TRBJ1-2

CDR3 DNA: TGTGCCAGCAGCGGGGGACTAGCGGGACCCTACGAGCAGTACTTC
CDR3 protein: CASSGGLAGPYEQYF
clone size: .
D gene: TRBD2
V gene: TRBV5-6
J gene: TRBJ2-7

CDR3 DNA: TGTGCCAGCAGCTTAGTGGGAAATCCCTACGAGCAGTACTTC
CDR3 protein: CASSLVGNPYEQYF
clone size: once
D gene: .
V gene: TRBV7-9
J gene: TRBJ2-7

CDR3 DNA: TGCAGCGTAGGACAGTCTGAAGCTTTCTTT
CDR3 protein: CSVGQSEAFF
clone size: .
D gene: .
V gene: TRBV29-1
J gene: TRBJ1-1